This passage covers 16 T cell receptor beta chains from one sample sequenced in a study of shared clonotypes between healthy human individuals. Measured with immunoSEQ multiplex PCR; TCRdb has only the in-frame clones, and not every one. This repertoire shows about 670,000 clones, around 72% found once; its top ten account for around 1.8%. Material for sequencing was memory CD4+ T cells sorted from blood. Subset described: CD45RA-negative fraction. Source of these receptors: a woman younger than 45 in good health.

There are many counts of this clone. The V call is TRBV7-9, the J call TRBJ2-1, with 11 nucleotides matching TRBD2. The V and J ends lost 4 bases and 8 bases, in that order; junction bases with no gene match: 4. This CDR3 has 14 amino acids. The germline V gene encodes CDR1 SEHNR and CDR2 FQNEAQ (reference sequence). The CDR3 reads CASSSGTSGHEQFF. As DNA, the CDR3 is TGTGCCAGCAGCTCAGGGACTAGCGGCCATGAGCAGTTCTTC.

The chain links TRBV28 to TRBJ2-3; D is ambiguous. With 6 bases removed from V and 2 bases from J, the gap between germline ends came to 15 bases. From germline, CDR1 is MDHEN and CDR2 SYDVKM. The CDR3 runs 15 residues. CDR3 residues: CASSARALNTDTQYF. The CDR3 coding sequence is TGTGCCAGCAGCGCCCGGGCCCTTAACACAGATACGCAGTATTTT.

CDR3 DNA: TGTGCCAGCAGTCGGACAGTCGCCGGAAAACTGTTTTTT. Amino acid sequence: CASSRTVAGKLFF. The V gene is TRBV5-6, the J gene TRBJ1-4, with a weak D call TRBD1 (6 bases). Germline V CDR1 and CDR2: SGHDT, YYEEEE. Deletions cut 5 bases from V and 10 bases from J, with 15 bases between. CDR3 length equals 13 residues.

The chain joins TRBV28 to TRBJ2-1, with unresolved D. Germline lookup yields CDR1 MDHEN and CDR2 SYDVKM. The CDR3 has 11 residues. Trimming shortened V by 4 bases and J by 15 bases, and 13 bases separated the two germline ends. The CDR3 loop is CASSSRLVTFF. As DNA, the CDR3 is TGTGCCAGCAGTTCTAGGTTGGTGACGTTCTTC.

This clone turned up a few times. The rearrangement uses TRBV10-1 and TRBJ1-1; unclear D gene. The V and J ends lost 10 bases and 1 base respectively, with 10 bases between them. Germline CDR1 and CDR2: WNHNN and SYGVQD (reference sequence). The CDR3 loop spans 12 amino acids. CDR3 residues: CATQQENTEAFF. The DNA of the CDR3 is TGCGCCACTCAACAAGAGAACACTGAAGCTTTCTTT.

The chain employs TRBV30 and TRBJ1-1, with 9 bases matching TRBD1. CDR3 length: 12 residues. J was trimmed by 13 bases and V by 0 bases; bases with no gene match: 6. Germline assignment: CDR1 GTSNPN and CDR2 SVGIG (reference sequence). CDR3 sequence (DNA): TGTGCCTGGAGTGTACACAGGGGGCTTGGTTTCTTT. Its translation is CAWSVHRGLGFF.

This chain uses TRBV25-1 with TRBJ2-7; TRBD1 matches 8 bases. Trimming took 6 bases from V and 4 from J; bases not matched to a gene: 2. Germline values: CDR1 MGHDK, CDR2 SYGVNS. The CDR3 is made up of 12 amino acids. CDR3: CASSGTGYEQYF. The DNA of the CDR3 is TGTGCCAGCAGCGGGACAGGTTACGAGCAGTACTTC.

The chain is built from TRBV2 and TRBJ2-2; the D gene is possibly TRBD2 (5 bases). This CDR3 is 12 amino acids long. The ends were cut back, 6 bases at V and 7 bases at J, with 9 bases in the middle. Germline CDR1 SNHLY, CDR2 FYNNEI. The CDR3 DNA reads TGTGCCAGCAGCTGGGCGGGCGGGGAGCTGTTTTTT. Protein product: CASSWAGGELFF.

The CDR3: CASTVFRDGTEAFF. The CDR3 coding sequence is TGTGCCAGCACCGTTTTCCGGGACGGGACTGAAGCTTTCTTT. The rearrangement uses TRBV28 and TRBJ1-1; D is possibly TRBD1 (5 bases). CDR1 is MDHEN and CDR2 is SYDVKM in the germline V gene. The CDR3 sequence is 14 residues long. Trimming left V 7 bases short and J 5 bases short, with 17 bases between.

The rearrangement uses TRBV7-7 and TRBJ2-5, with D possibly matching TRBD1 (5 bases). The ends were cut back, 1 base at V and 2 bases at J, with 8 bases in the middle. CDR1 and CDR2 from the germline V gene are SSHAT and FNYEAQ (reference sequence). The CDR3 is 14 amino acids. CDR3 amino acids: CASSLGQTQETQYF. The DNA for the CDR3 is TGTGCCAGCAGCTTAGGACAGACTCAAGAGACCCAGTACTTC.

Written as DNA, the CDR3 is TGTGCCAGCAGCTTTCGCTCGTCGGCCAACCACGAGCAGTACTTC. Protein sequence: CASSFRSSANHEQYF. The chain joins TRBV5-6 to TRBJ2-7; D is unclear. Per the germline V gene, CDR1 is SGHDT and CDR2 is YYEEEE. The CDR3 covers 15 residues. Trimming removed 2 bases at V and 5 bases at J, with 17 bases between.

The V and J genes are TRBV7-9 and TRBJ2-4; tentative D call: TRBD1 (6 bases). Trimming took off 7 bases at V and 0 bases at J, with 10 bases between the two ends. CDR1 SEHNR and CDR2 FQNEAQ come from the germline V gene (reference sequence). The CDR3 spans 14 residues. The CDR3 reads CASNVGGAKNIQYF. CDR3 in DNA: TGTGCCAGCAACGTAGGGGGAGCCAAAAACATTCAGTACTTC.

V gene TRBV19 combines with J gene TRBJ1-1, with 8 bases identical to TRBD1. Losses at the gene ends were 6 bases for V and 3 bases for J; bases not matched to a gene: 9. The CDR3 is 15 amino acids. The germline CDR1 and CDR2 sequences are LNHDA and SQIVND (reference sequence). CDR3 residues: CASSRQGRLDTEAFF. CDR3 nucleotides: TGTGCCAGTAGCCGACAGGGGCGACTGGACACTGAAGCTTTCTTT.

This clone was counted only a few times. J is TRBJ2-6 and V is TRBV30, with a weak D call TRBD2 (5 bases). V was cut by 3 bases and J by 0 bases, with 6 bases left in between. CDR1 and CDR2 from the germline V gene are GTSNPN and SVGIG (reference sequence). CDR3 length equals 14 residues. The chain's CDR3 is CAWSGNSGANVLTF. Here the CDR3 DNA reads TGTGCCTGGAGCGGGAACTCTGGGGCCAACGTCCTGACTTTC.

This chain links TRBV14 with TRBJ2-3, with TRBD2 matching over 9 bases. From germline, CDR1 is SGHDN and CDR2 FVKESK. J gave up 4 bases and V 0 bases, and 11 bases lay outside the gene matches. CDR3 length: 18 amino acids. The CDR3 nucleotides are TGTGCCAGCAGCCAAGATAGGATTAGCGGGAGTATGTCAGATACGCAGTATTTT. This encodes CASSQDRISGSMSDTQYF.

The chain couples TRBV2 to TRBJ2-7, with TRBD2 matching 12 bases. The CDR3 loop spans 14 amino acids. Losses at the gene ends were 6 bases for V and 5 bases for J; bases not matched to a gene: 5. Per germline, CDR1 SNHLY and CDR2 FYNNEI. The DNA for the CDR3 is TGTGCCAGCAGACTAGCGGGAGGTTTAGACGAGCAGTACTTC. This codes for CASRLAGGLDEQYF.